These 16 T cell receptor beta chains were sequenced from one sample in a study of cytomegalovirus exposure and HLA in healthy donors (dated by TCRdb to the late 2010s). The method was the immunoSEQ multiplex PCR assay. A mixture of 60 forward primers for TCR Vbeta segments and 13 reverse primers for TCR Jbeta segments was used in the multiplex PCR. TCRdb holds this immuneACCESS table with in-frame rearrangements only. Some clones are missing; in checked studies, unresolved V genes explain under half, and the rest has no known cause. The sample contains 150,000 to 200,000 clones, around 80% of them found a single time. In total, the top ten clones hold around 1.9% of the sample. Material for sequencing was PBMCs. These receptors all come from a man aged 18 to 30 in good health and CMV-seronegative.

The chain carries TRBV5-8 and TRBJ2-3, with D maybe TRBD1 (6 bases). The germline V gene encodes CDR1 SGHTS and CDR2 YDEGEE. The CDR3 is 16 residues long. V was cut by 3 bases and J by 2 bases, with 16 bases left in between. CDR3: CASSWTAALLTDTQYF. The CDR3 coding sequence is TGTGCCAGCAGCTGGACAGCAGCCCTTCTCACAGATACGCAGTATTTT.

The CDR3 DNA reads TGTGCCAGCAGTCTAAGGGGGTCTGGGACCTTTTACGAGCAGTACTTC. This sequence encodes CASSLRGSGTFYEQYF. V gene TRBV27 combines with J gene TRBJ2-7, with a tentative D call TRBD1 (6 bases). V was trimmed by 5 bases and J by 4 bases, leaving 21 bases between them. Germline V lookup: CDR1 MNHEY, CDR2 SMNVEV (reference sequence). This CDR3 is built from 16 residues.

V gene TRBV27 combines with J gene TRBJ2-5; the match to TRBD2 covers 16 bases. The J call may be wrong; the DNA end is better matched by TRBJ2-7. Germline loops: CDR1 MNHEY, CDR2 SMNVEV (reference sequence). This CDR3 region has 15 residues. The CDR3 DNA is TGTGCCAGCAGTATAGGGACTAGCGGGAGGGGCGAGCAGTACTTC. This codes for CASSIGTSGRGEQYF.

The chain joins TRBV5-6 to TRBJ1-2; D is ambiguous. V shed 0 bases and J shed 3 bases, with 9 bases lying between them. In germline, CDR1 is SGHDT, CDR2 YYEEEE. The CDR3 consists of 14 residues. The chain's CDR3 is CASSLVRVDYGYTF. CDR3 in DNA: TGTGCCAGCAGCTTGGTTCGGGTAGACTATGGCTACACCTTC.

The CDR3 sequence is CASSLESRGWNNEQFF. Here the CDR3 DNA reads TGCGCCAGCAGCCTGGAGTCTAGGGGATGGAACAATGAGCAGTTCTTC. J is TRBJ2-1 and V is TRBV5-1; the D gene is possibly TRBD1 (5 bases). Germline V lookup: CDR1 SGHRS, CDR2 YFSETQ. The CDR3 has 16 residues. V dropped 4 bases and J dropped 5 bases, with 19 bases sitting between them.

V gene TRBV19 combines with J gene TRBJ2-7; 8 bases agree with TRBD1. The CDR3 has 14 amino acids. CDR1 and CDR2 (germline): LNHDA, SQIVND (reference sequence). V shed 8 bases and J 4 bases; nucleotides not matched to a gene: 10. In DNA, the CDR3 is TGTGCCAGTTCTCCCTCAGGGGGCGGATACGAGCAGTACTTC. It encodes CASSPSGGGYEQYF.

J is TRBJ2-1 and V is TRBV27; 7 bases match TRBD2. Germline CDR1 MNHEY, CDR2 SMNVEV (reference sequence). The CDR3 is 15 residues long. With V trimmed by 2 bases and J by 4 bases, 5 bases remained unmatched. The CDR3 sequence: CASSLAGRGYNEQFF. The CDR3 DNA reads TGTGCCAGCAGTTTAGCGGGGAGGGGATACAATGAGCAGTTCTTC.

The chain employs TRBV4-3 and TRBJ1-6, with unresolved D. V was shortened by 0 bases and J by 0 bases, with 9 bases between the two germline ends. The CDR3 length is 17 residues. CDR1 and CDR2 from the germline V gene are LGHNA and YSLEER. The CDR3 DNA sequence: TGCGCCAGCAGCCAAGATCGGGTCCGCTCCTATAATTCACCCCTCCACTTT. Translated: CASSQDRVRSYNSPLHF.

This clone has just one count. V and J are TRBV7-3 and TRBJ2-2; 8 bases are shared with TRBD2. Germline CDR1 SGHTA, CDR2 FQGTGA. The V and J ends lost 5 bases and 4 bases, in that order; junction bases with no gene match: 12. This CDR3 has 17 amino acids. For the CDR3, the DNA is TGTGCCAGCAGCGCCTCATTAGCGGGATTACCCACCGGGGAGCTGTTTTTT. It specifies CASSASLAGLPTGELFF.

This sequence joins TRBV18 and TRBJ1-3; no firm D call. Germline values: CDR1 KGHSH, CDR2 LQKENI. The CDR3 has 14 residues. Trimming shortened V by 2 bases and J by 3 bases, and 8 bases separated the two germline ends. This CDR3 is CASSPGRLGNTIYF. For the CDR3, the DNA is TGTGCCAGCTCACCAGGGCGCCTTGGAAACACCATATATTTT.

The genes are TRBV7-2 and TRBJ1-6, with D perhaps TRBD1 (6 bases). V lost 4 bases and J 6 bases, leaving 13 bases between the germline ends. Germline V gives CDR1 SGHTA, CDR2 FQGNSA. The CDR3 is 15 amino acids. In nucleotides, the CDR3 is TGTGCCAGCAGCTCAATGGACAGAGCTAATTCACCCCTCCACTTT. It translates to CASSSMDRANSPLHF.

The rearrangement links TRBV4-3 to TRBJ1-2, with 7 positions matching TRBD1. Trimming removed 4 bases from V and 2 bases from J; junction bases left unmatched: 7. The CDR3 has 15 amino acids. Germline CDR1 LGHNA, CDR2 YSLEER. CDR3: CASSLRDRSNYGYTF. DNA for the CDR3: TGCGCCAGCAGCCTACGGGACAGATCAAACTATGGCTACACCTTC.

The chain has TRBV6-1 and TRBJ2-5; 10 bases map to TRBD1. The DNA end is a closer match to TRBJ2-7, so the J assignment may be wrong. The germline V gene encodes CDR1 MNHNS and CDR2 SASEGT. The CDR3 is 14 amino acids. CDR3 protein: CASSEGQGRYEQYF. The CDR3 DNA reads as TGTGCCAGCAGCGAGGGACAGGGGAGGTACGAGCAGTACTTC.

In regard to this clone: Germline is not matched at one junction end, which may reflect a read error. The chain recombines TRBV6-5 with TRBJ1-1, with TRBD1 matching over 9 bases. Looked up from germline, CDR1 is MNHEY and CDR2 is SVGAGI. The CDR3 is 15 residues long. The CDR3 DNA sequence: TGTGCCAGCGGACGGGACAGGGAGCTATCCCAACCCGCGGACTTT. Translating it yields CASGRDRELSQPADF.

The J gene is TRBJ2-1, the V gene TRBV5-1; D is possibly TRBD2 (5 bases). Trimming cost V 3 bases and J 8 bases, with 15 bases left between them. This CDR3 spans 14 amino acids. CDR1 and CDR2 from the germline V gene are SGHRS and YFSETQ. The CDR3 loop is CASSSGRGRDEQFF. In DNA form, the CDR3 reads TGCGCCAGCAGCTCTGGTCGGGGTAGGGATGAGCAGTTCTTC.

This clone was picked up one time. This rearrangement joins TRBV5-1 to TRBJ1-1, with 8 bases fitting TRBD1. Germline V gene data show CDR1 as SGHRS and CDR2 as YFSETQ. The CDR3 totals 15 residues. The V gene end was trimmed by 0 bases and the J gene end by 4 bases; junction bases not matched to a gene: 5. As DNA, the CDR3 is TGCGCCAGCAGCTTGGCCCAGACAGGGGCCACTGAAGCTTTCTTT. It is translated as CASSLAQTGATEAFF.